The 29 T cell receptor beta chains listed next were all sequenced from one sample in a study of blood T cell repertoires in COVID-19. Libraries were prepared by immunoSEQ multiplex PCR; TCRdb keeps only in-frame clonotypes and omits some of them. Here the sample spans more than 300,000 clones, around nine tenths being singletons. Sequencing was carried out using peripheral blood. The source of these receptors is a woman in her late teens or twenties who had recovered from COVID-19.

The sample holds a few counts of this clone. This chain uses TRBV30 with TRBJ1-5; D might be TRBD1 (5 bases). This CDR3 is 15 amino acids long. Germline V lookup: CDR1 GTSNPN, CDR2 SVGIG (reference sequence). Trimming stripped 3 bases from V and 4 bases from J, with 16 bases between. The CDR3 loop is CAWRAGVGGNQPQHF. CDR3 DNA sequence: TGTGCCTGGAGAGCGGGGGTAGGTGGGAATCAGCCCCAGCATTTT.

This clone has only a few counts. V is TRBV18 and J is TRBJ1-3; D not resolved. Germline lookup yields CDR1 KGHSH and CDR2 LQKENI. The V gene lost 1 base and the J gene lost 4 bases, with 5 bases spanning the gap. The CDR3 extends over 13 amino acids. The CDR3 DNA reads TGTGCCAGCTCACCACTGAGGGGAAACACCATATATTTT. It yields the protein CASSPLRGNTIYF.

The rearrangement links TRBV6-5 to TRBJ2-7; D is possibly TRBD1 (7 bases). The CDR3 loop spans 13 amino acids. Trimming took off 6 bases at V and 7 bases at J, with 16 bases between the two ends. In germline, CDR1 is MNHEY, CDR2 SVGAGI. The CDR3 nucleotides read TGTGCCAGCAGCGGTCAGGGGGGAGAAGAGCAGTACGTC. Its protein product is CASSGQGGEEQYV.

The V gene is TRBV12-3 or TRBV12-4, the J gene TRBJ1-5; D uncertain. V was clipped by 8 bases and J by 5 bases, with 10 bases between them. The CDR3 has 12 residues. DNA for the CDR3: TGTGCCAGCGCGCGGGATTATCAGCCCCAGCATTTT. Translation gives CASARDYQPQHF.

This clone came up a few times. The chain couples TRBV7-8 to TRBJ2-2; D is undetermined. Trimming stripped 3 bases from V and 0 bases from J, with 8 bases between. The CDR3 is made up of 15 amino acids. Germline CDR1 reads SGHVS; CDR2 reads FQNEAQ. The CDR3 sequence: CASSFAQTNTGELFF. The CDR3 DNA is TGTGCCAGCAGCTTTGCCCAGACGAACACCGGGGAGCTGTTTTTT.

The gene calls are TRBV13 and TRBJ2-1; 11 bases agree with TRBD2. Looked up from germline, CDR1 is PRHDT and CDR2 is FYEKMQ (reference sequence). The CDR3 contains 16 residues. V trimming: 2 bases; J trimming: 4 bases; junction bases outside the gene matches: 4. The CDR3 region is CASSLTSGSIYNEQFF. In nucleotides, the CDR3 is TGTGCCAGCAGCTTAACTAGCGGGAGTATTTACAATGAGCAGTTCTTC.

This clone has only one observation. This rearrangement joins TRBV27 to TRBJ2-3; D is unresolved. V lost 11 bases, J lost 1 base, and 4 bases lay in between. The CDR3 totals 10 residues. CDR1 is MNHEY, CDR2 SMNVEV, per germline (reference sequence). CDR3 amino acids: CALGTDTQYF. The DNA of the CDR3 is TGTGCCCTTGGCACAGATACGCAGTATTTT.

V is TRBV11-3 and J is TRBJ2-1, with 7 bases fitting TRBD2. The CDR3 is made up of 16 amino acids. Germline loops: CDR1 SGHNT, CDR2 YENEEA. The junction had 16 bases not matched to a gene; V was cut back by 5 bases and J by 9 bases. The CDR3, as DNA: TGTGCCAGCAGCCCCCGCCGGGACTACCGGAGCGGTGAGCAGTTCTTC. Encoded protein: CASSPRRDYRSGEQFF.

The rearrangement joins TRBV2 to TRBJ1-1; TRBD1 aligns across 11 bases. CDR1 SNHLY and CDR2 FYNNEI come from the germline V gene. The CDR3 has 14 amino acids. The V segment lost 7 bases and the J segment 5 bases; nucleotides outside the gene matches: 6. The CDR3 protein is CASMHGQGATEAFF. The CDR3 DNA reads TGTGCCAGCATGCATGGACAGGGGGCGACTGAAGCTTTCTTT.

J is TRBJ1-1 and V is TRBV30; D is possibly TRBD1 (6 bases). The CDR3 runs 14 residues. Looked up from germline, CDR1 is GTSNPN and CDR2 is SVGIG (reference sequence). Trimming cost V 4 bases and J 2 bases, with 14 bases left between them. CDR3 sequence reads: CAWTSGVGNTEAFF. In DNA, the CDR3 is TGTGCCTGGACGTCAGGGGTTGGCAACACTGAAGCTTTCTTT. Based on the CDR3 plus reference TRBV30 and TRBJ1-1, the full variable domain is SQTIHQWPATLVQPVGSPLSLECTVEGTSNPNLYWYRQAAGRGLQLLFYSVGIGQISSEVPQNLSASRPQDRQFILSSKKLLLSDSGFYLCAWTSGVGNTEAFFGQGTRLTVV.

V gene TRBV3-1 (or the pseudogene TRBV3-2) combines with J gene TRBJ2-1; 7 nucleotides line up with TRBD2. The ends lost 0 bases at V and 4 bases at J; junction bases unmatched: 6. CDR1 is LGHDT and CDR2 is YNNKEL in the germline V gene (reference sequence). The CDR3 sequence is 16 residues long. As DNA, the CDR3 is TGTGCCAGCAGCCAAGACCGGGACTACCCGTACAATGAGCAGTTCTTC. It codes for CASSQDRDYPYNEQFF.

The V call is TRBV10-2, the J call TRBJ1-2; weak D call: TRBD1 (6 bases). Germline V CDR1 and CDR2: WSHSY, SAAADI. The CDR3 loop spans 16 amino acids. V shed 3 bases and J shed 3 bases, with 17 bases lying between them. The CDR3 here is CASSDRDTPGDYGYTF. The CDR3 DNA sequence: TGCGCCAGCAGTGACAGGGACACCCCTGGTGACTATGGCTACACCTTC.

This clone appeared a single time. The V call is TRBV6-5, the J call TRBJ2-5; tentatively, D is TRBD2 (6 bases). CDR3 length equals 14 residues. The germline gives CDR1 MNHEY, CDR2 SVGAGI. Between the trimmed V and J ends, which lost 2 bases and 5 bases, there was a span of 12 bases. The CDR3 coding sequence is TGTGCCAGCAGTTACGCGGGACTCTCGGAGACCCAGTACTTC. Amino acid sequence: CASSYAGLSETQYF.

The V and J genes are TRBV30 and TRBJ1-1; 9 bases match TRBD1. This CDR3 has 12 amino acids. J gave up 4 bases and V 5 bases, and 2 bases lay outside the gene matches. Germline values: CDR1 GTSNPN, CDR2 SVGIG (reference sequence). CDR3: CAWGQGITEAFF. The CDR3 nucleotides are TGTGCCTGGGGACAGGGGATCACTGAAGCTTTCTTT.

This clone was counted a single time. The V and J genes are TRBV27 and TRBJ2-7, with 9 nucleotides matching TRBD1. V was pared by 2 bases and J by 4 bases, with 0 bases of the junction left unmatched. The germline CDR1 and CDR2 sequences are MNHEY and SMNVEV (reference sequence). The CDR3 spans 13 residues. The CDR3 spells CASSLDRGYEQYV. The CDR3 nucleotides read TGTGCCAGCAGTTTAGACAGGGGGTACGAGCAGTACGTC.

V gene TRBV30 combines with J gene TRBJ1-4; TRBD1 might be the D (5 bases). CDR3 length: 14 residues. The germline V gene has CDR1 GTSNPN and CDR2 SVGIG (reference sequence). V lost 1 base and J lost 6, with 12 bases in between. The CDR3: CAWSGGAEDEKLFF. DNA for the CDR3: TGTGCCTGGAGTGGCGGGGCCGAAGATGAAAAACTGTTTTTT.

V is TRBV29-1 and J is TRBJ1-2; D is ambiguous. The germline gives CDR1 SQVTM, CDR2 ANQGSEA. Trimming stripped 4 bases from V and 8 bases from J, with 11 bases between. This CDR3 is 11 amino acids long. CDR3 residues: CSVGGKRGYTF. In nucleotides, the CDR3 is TGCAGCGTTGGCGGTAAACGGGGCTACACCTTC.

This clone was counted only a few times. The DNA of the CDR3 is TGTGCCACCAGCAGCAGACAGGTGGGCGAAAAACTGTTTTTT. It is translated as CATSSRQVGEKLFF. V gene TRBV15 combines with J gene TRBJ1-4; D possibly corresponds to TRBD1 (6 bases). The germline V gene encodes CDR1 LNHNV and CDR2 YYDKDF (reference sequence). Trimming took 3 bases from V and 8 from J, leaving 13 bases between them. The CDR3 runs to 14 residues.

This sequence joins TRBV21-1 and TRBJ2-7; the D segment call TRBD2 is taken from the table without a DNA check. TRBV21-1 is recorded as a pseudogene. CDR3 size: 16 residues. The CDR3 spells CASSSSMPGLACEQYV. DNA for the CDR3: TGTGCCAGCAGCTCATCGATGCCGGGACTAGCGTGTGAGCAGTACGTC.

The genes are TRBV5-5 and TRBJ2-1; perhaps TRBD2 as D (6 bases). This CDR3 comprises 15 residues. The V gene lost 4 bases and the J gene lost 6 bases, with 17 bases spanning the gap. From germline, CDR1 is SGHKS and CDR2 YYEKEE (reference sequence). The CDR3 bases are TGTGCCAGCAGCCGGGACTTGGCCCTCCGCAATGAGCAGTTCTTC. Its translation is CASSRDLALRNEQFF.

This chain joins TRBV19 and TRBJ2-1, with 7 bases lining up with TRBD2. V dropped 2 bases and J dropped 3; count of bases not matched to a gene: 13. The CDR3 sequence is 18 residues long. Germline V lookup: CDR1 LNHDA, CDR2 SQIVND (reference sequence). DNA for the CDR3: TGTGCCAGTAGTATAAAGCATCGGCGGGAGTGGCTCTACAATGAGCAGTTCTTC. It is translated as CASSIKHRREWLYNEQFF. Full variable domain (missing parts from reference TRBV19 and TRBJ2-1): DGGITQSPKYLFRKEGQNVTLSCEQNLNHDAMYWYRQDPGQGLRLIYYSQIVNDFQKGDIAEGYSVSREKKESFPLTVTSAQKNPTAFYLCASSIKHRREWLYNEQFFGPGTRLTVL.

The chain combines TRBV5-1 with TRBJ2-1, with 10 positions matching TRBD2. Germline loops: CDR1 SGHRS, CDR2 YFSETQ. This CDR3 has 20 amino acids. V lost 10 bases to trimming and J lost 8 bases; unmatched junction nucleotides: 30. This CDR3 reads CAGRSGTSIVRVAGGDEQFF. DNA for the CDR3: TGCGCCGGGCGATCCGGCACCTCCATCGTCCGTGTAGCGGGAGGCGATGAGCAGTTCTTC.

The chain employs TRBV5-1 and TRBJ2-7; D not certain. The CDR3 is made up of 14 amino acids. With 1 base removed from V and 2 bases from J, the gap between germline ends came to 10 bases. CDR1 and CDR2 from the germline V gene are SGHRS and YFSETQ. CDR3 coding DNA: TGCGCCAGCAGCTTGTCTCCTACTCCCTACGAGCAGTACGTC. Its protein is CASSLSPTPYEQYV.

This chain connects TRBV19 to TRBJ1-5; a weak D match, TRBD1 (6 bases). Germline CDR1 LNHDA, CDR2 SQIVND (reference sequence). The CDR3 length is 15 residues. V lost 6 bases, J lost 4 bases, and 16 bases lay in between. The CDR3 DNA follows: TGTGCCAGTAGAGGGAGACAGGTGGAAAATCAGCCCCAGCATTTT. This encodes CASRGRQVENQPQHF.

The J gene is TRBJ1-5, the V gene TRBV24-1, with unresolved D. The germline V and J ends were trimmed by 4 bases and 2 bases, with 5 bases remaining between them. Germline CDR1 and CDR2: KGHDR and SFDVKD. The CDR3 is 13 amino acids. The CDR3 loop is CATSETGNQPQHF. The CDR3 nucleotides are TGTGCCACCAGTGAAACAGGCAATCAGCCCCAGCATTTT.

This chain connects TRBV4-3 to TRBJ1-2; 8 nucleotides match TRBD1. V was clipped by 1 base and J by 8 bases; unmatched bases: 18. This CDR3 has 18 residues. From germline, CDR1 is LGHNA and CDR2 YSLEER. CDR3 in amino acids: CASSQVATTGTGFGGYTF. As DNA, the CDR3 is TGCGCCAGCAGCCAAGTCGCGACCACCGGGACAGGCTTTGGGGGCTACACCTTC.

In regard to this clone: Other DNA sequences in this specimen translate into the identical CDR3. The CDR3 reads CSASTGGNTEAFF. CDR3 coding DNA: TGCAGCGCATCGACAGGGGGGAACACTGAAGCTTTCTTT. The chain employs TRBV29-1 and TRBJ1-1, with 9 bases fitting TRBD1. The germline gives CDR1 SQVTM, CDR2 ANQGSEA. The CDR3 loop spans 13 amino acids. V trimming: 7 bases; J trimming: 1 base; junction bases outside the gene matches: 4.

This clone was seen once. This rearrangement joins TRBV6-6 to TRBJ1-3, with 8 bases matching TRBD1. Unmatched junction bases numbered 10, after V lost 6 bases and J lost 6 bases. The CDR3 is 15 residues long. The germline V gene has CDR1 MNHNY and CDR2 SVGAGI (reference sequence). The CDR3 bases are TGTGCCAGCAGGGGTCGGACAGGGTCATTAAACACCATATATTTT. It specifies CASRGRTGSLNTIYF.

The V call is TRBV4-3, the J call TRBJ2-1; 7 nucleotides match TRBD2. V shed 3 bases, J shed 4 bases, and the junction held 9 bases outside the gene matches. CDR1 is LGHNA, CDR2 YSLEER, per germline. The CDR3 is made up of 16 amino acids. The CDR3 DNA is TGCGCCAGCAGCCAGGATTCTAGCGGACGGTACAATGAGCAGTTCTTC. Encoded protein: CASSQDSSGRYNEQFF.